Below are 11 T cell receptor beta chains sequenced from a single sample in a study of cytomegalovirus exposure and HLA in healthy donors. Primers: 60 Vbeta forward and 13 Jbeta reverse. The table came from immunoSEQ multiplex PCR; TCRdb's copy has only in-frame clones and leaves some out. The sample has some 120,000 clones. Sample: PBMCs. All receptors derive from a man aged 40-49 years in good health and CMV-seropositive.

The chain is built from TRBV4-1 and TRBJ1-2; no firm D call. The CDR3 runs 16 residues. V dropped 0 bases and J dropped 3 bases, with 14 bases sitting between them. Germline CDR1 and CDR2: MGHRA and YSYEKL. CDR3 protein: CASSQEPGYEDYGYTF. DNA for the CDR3: TGCGCCAGCAGCCAAGAGCCGGGGTATGAGGACTATGGCTACACCTTC.

This chain joins TRBV5-6 and TRBJ2-5; 10 bases map to TRBD2. The CDR3 spans 14 residues. Germline V CDR1 and CDR2: SGHDT, YYEEEE. The V gene end was trimmed by 10 bases and the J gene end by 4 bases; junction bases not matched to a gene: 10. This chain's CDR3 is CAAGLAGAVETQYF. DNA of the CDR3: TGTGCCGCGGGGCTAGCGGGAGCGGTAGAGACCCAGTACTTC.

The chain uses TRBV6-5 and TRBJ1-2; D might be TRBD1 (6 bases). Germline assignment: CDR1 MNHEY and CDR2 SVGAGI. V lost 6 bases and J lost 7, with 15 bases in between. The CDR3 covers 13 residues. The DNA of the CDR3 is TGTGCCAGCAGACCAGCGGGGGGCCTTGGCTACACCTTC. It translates to CASRPAGGLGYTF.

J is TRBJ2-1 and V is TRBV11-2, with 11 bases aligning to TRBD2. CDR1 is SGHAT, CDR2 FQNNGV, per germline. The CDR3 has 18 amino acids. With V trimmed by 7 bases and J by 2 bases, 13 bases remained unmatched. Here the CDR3 reads CASTTGVSSGRPYNEQFF. The DNA for the CDR3 is TGTGCCAGCACCACAGGGGTGTCTAGCGGGAGGCCCTACAATGAGCAGTTCTTC.

This chain connects TRBV5-4 to TRBJ2-7; TRBD2 agrees at 8 bases. The germline CDR1 and CDR2 sequences are SGHNT and YYREEE (reference sequence). Germline trimming cut 4 bases from V and 2 bases from J; bases unmatched to any gene: 2. This CDR3 has 13 amino acids. This CDR3 reads CASSTSGAYEQYF. The CDR3 nucleotides read TGTGCCAGCAGCACTAGCGGCGCCTACGAGCAGTACTTC.

CDR3 region: CASSPGPGTSNTEAFF. In DNA, the CDR3 is TGTGCCAGCAGCCCAGGTCCCGGGACATCGAACACTGAAGCTTTCTTT. The V and J genes are TRBV7-8 and TRBJ1-1, with a weak D call TRBD1 (6 bases). The ends were cut back, 5 bases at V and 1 base at J, with 17 bases in the middle. Germline V CDR1 and CDR2: SGHVS, FQNEAQ. The CDR3 runs to 16 residues. The full variable domain, completed using reference TRBV7-8 and TRBJ1-1, is GAGVSQSPRYKVAKRGQDVALRCDPISGHVSLFWYQQALGQGPEFLTYFQNEAQLDKSGLPSDRFFAERPEGSVSTLKIQRTQQEDSAVYLCASSPGPGTSNTEAFFGQGTRLTVV.

The chain combines TRBV4-2 with TRBJ1-1; no clear D. This CDR3 comprises 16 residues. Germline CDR1 is LGHNA and CDR2 is YNFKEQ. Trimming pared 1 base from V and 4 bases from J, leaving 16 bases between. CDR3 DNA: TGTGCCAGCAGCCAAGGCAGGTTTGTTGCGGGCACTGAAGCTTTCTTT. This gives the protein CASSQGRFVAGTEAFF.

The CDR3: CASSRTGGFVQYF. The CDR3 DNA reads TGTGCCAGTTCTAGGACAGGGGGCTTTGTGCAGTACTTC. The chain links TRBV28 to TRBJ2-7, with 11 bases fitting TRBD1. V trimming: 9 bases; J trimming: 9 bases; junction bases outside the gene matches: 10. The CDR3 loop spans 13 amino acids. Per the germline V gene, CDR1 is MDHEN and CDR2 is SYDVKM.

This sequence joins TRBV5-8 and TRBJ1-1; 8 nucleotides line up with TRBD1. CDR1 is SGHTS, CDR2 YDEGEE, per germline. This CDR3 is built from 16 residues. V shed 2 bases, J shed 4 bases, and the junction held 10 bases outside the gene matches. This CDR3 is CASSFSLGQGGTEAFF. The DNA of the CDR3 is TGTGCCAGCAGCTTTTCCCTCGGACAGGGAGGCACTGAAGCTTTCTTT.

The CDR3 DNA is TGTGCCAGCAGCAATTTACAGGGGACGCGGCAGTACTTC. It specifies CASSNLQGTRQYF. The chain has TRBV28 and TRBJ2-7, with 7 bases identical to TRBD1. CDR1 and CDR2 (germline): MDHEN, SYDVKM. CDR3 size: 13 residues. The V gene end was trimmed by 6 bases and the J gene end by 9 bases; junction bases not matched to a gene: 11. The whole variable domain, remainder taken from reference TRBV28 and TRBJ2-7, is DVKVTQSSRYLVKRTGEKVFLECVQDMDHENMFWYRQDPGLGLRLIYFSYDVKMKEKGDIPEGYSVSREKKERFSLILESASTNQTSMYLCASSNLQGTRQYFGPGTRLTVT.

The chain uses TRBV28 and TRBJ1-5, with D possibly TRBD1 on 6 matching bases. The V gene lost 6 bases and the J gene lost 5 bases, with 17 bases spanning the gap. The germline V gene encodes CDR1 MDHEN and CDR2 SYDVKM. This CDR3 is built from 15 residues. This chain's CDR3 is CASRTGGRLDQPQHF. The CDR3 DNA reads as TGTGCCAGCAGGACGGGGGGGCGGCTTGATCAGCCCCAGCATTTT.